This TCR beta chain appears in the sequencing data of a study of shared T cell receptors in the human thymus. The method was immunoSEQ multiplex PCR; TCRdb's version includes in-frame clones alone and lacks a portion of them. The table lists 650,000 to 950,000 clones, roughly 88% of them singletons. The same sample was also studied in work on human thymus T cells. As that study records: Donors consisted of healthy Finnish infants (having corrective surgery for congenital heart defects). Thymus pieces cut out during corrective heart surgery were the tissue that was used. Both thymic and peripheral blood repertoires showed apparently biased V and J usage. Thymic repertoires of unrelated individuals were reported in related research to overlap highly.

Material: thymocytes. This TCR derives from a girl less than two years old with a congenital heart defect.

The CDR3 nucleotides are TGTGCCAGCTTGGGACAGGGGGCCCTCACTGAAGCTTTCTTT. It is translated as CASLGQGALTEAFF. The chain couples TRBV6-5 to TRBJ1-1; 12 bases line up with TRBD1. CDR1 is MNHEY and CDR2 is SVGAGI in the germline V gene. V shed 8 bases and J 4 bases; nucleotides not matched to a gene: 5. The CDR3 is 14 residues long.